The TCR beta chain under discussion was sequenced for a study of blood T cell repertoires in COVID-19. CDR3 length: 15 amino acids. Trimming pared 5 bases from V and 3 bases from J, leaving 14 bases between. Germline CDR1 and CDR2: MNHEY and SVGAGI. TCRdb's table, derived via immunoSEQ multiplex PCR, lists solely in-frame clones and lacks some. Here the sample spans around 250,000 clones, around nine tenths being singletons. The sequencing sample was made of peripheral blood. The V call is TRBV6-5, the J call TRBJ1-5; D is perhaps TRBD1 (5 bases). The origin of this receptor is a woman aged 55-69 years who had recovered from COVID-19. The CDR3 here is CASSLEDSYNQPQHF. The CDR3 DNA is TGTGCCAGCAGTCTAGAAGACAGCTACAATCAGCCCCAGCATTTT.